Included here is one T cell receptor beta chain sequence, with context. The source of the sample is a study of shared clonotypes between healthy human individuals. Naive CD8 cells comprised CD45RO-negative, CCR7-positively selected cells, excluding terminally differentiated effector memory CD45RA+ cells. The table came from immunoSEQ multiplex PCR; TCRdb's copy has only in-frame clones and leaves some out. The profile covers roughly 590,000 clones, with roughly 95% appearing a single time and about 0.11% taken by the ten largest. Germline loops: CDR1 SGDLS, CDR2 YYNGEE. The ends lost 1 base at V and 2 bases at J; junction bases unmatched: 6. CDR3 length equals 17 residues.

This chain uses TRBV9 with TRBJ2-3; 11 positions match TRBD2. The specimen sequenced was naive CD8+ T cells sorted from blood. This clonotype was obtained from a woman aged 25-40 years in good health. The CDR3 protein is CASSVLGGLAATDTQYF. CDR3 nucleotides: TGTGCCAGCAGCGTATTGGGGGGACTAGCGGCCACAGATACGCAGTATTTT.